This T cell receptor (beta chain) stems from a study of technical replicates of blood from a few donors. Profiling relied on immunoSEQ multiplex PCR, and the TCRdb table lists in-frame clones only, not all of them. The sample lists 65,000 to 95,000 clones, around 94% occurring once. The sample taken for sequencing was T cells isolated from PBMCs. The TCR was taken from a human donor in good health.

The CDR3 protein is CASSLLGQYNEQFF. The CDR3, as DNA: TGTGCCAGCAGCTTACTAGGCCAGTACAATGAGCAGTTCTTC. The chain carries TRBV7-3 and TRBJ2-1, with unresolved D. Deletions cut 2 bases from V and 4 bases from J, with 9 bases between. This CDR3 has 14 amino acids. From germline, CDR1 is SGHTA and CDR2 FQGTGA.